Here is one TCR beta chain with its context. This entry comes from a study of blood T cell repertoires in COVID-19. Across the whole study: Whether acute or convalescent, the COVID-19 samples came from the United States, Italy and Spain. The cDNA or gDNA used as material had been derived from T cells, B-cell-depleted T cells, or PBMCs.

Method: immunoSEQ multiplex PCR; TCRdb's copy keeps in-frame clones and lacks some. The table lists a few hundred thousand clones, roughly 90% of them singletons. V was clipped by 4 bases and J by 2 bases, with 12 bases between them. CDR3 length: 16 amino acids. Germline CDR1 MNHEY, CDR2 SMNVEV (reference sequence). The J gene is TRBJ2-6, the V gene TRBV27, with a weak D call TRBD1 (5 bases). The specimen sequenced was peripheral blood. The TCR was taken from a woman younger than 45 with acute or convalescent COVID-19. The DNA of the CDR3 is TGTGCCAGCAGTTCCAGTTTCAGGGCTGGGGCCAACGTCCTGACTTTC. Its protein is CASSSSFRAGANVLTF.